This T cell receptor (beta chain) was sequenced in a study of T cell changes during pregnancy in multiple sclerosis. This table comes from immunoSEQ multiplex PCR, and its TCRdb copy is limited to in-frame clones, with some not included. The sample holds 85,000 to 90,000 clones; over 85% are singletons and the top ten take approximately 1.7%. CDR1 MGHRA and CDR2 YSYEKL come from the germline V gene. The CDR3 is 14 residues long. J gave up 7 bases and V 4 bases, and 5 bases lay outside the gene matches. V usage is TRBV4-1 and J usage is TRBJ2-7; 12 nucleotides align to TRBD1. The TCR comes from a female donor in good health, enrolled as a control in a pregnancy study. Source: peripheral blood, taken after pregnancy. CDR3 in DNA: TGCGCCAGCAGCCTGGGACAGGGGGCCTTTGAGCAGTACTTC. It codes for CASSLGQGAFEQYF.